This T cell receptor (beta chain) was captured by sequencing in a study of cytomegalovirus exposure and HLA in healthy donors. Study-level findings and limits: Altogether, 164 TCR beta chains were recorded as cytomegalovirus-associated.

Of note for this clone: What it binds is not known.

Libraries were prepared by immunoSEQ multiplex PCR; TCRdb keeps only in-frame clonotypes and omits some of them. The sample lists roughly 68,000 clones; approximately 90% were seen once. CDR1 and CDR2 from the germline V gene are SNHLY and FYNNEI. V was pared by 6 bases and J by 5 bases, with 15 bases between. The CDR3 runs 14 residues. This sequence originates from a woman between 18 and 29 years old in good health and CMV-seronegative. The material sequenced was PBMCs. The chain employs TRBV2 and TRBJ2-3; perhaps TRBD1 as D (6 bases). CDR3 in amino acids: CASSYRARLDTQYF. The DNA for the CDR3 is TGTGCCAGCAGCTACAGGGCGAGGTTAGATACGCAGTATTTT.